This record looks at one T cell receptor beta chain sequence and its context. Its antigen is not yet known. No clone much larger than this one lies a single base away; base qualities are absent. Library generation was performed with the immunoSEQ multiplex PCR assay. Not all clones reach the TCRdb copy of this immuneACCESS table, which keeps in-frame sequences only. Checked studies attribute under half of the gap to unresolved V genes and leave the rest unexplained. For this sample the table gives 500,000 to 850,000 clones, of which 70% to 90% were detected only once. Together, the top ten hold roughly 0.0089% of the sample. The data were obtained in a study of shared T cell receptors in the human thymus (dated by TCRdb to the early 2020s). Notes on the research overall: The study investigated the way shared, self-reactive T-cell receptor alpha chains are produced in the human thymus.

Its CDR3 holds 17 amino acids, cysteine through phenylalanine. Kept here is only the CDR3 DNA, which spans 51 bases and is read in frame from base 1. Trimming removed 1 base from V and 0 bases from J, leaving 16 bases between the germline ends. The germline V gene (reference sequence) yields GTSNPN for CDR1 and SVGIG for CDR2. These data also featured in a second study, about human thymus T cells. Per that second paper: Donors were immunologically healthy infants undergoing open corrective cardiac surgery for congenital heart defects in Finland. The thymus tissue came from surgical resects taken out during corrective cardiac surgery. Usage of V and J gene segments appeared to be biased in both the thymic and the peripheral blood repertoires. The related research found that thymic TCR repertoires overlapped highly between unrelated individuals. The study characterized TCR alpha and beta repertoires from under 10 infant thymus samples and a few related peripheral blood samples. Donor ages ranged from roughly 6 to 250 days, and the cohort comprised about six male and two female infants. Thymocytes were freed from the tissue by mechanical means and kept at -70 degrees C as pellets of roughly 9-34 million cells. A QIAsymphony instrument was used to extract genomic DNA from frozen cell pellets. Using the immunoSEQ multiplex PCR assay, the TCRB and TCRAD loci were amplified from a standardized quantity of quality-controlled genomic DNA. The amplicons spanned the V(D)J region and were long enough to cover the CDR3 and allow V and J genes to be identified. Through the commercial immunoSEQ service, the amplicons were sequenced on an Illumina platform. Primer bias and sequencing errors were corrected as previously described, and TCRAD and TCRB definitions were based on the IMGT database. immunoSEQ Analyzer 3.0 and VDJTools were used for repertoire analysis, which covered basic statistics, V/J segment usage, diversity estimates, rarefaction and pairwise overlap. Diversity was estimated with Chao1, ChaoE, Efron-Thisted, Shannon and inverse Simpson indices, and also on datasets down-sampled to the smallest sample. Repertoire overlap was determined by strict matching of CDR3 nucleotide sequence, V gene and J gene, and Jaccard-based multidimensional scaling clustering was applied. Thymus samples yielded on average roughly 840,000 unique TCRB clonotypes, compared with around 84,000 from blood samples.

This receptor chain uses TRBV30 and TRBJ1-3, with TRBD1 tentatively as D gene (6 bases match). The sequencing input was thymocytes. The sequence came from a boy in the first two years of life with a congenital heart defect. Donor details come from another sample of the same person, matched by shared clones. The CDR3 corresponds to CAWSEGDGRFSGNTIYF. The nucleotide sequence reads TGTGCCTGGAGTGAGGGGGACGGTCGTTTCTCTGGAAACACCATATATTTT.